The source of this T cell receptor (beta chain) is a study of blood T cell repertoires in COVID-19. Study in general: Acute-phase and convalescent COVID-19 samples originated in the United States, Italy and Spain. T cells, B-cell-depleted T cells, or PBMCs supplied cDNA or gDNA.

Authors' methods: The assay estimated nucleated cells by amplifying reference gene primers. Sequenced by immunoSEQ multiplex PCR; TCRdb stores in-frame clones only, minus some. V and J calls and clone size are given by that table; D and trimming were obtained from the DNA. The repertoire holds around 50,000 clones, with more than 70% as singletons. CDR1 is SGHRS, CDR2 YFSETQ, per germline. The CDR3 is 19 residues long. V dropped 2 bases and J dropped 5; count of bases not matched to a gene: 11. The specimen was peripheral blood. The V and J genes are TRBV5-1 and TRBJ1-6; 12 bases are a match to TRBD1. The source of this sequence is a man aged 35 to 55 with active COVID-19. The CDR3 is CASSLVGDRGRWNNSPLHF. CDR3 nucleotide sequence: TGCGCCAGCAGCTTAGTCGGGGACAGGGGGCGTTGGAATAATTCACCCCTCCACTTT.